This T cell receptor beta chain originates from a study of blood T cell repertoires in COVID-19 (TCRdb year 2020). About the full investigation: The collaborator samples originated in the United States, Italy and Spain and spanned the acute and convalescent phases of COVID-19. The prospective study material was composed of cDNA or gDNA derived from T cells, B-cell-depleted T cells, or PBMCs. Nearly every sample came with metadata listing a de-identified subject ID, COVID-19 status, age in years and sex. Samples were obtained from the ongoing ImmuneRACE study (first 160 participants) and from about 1,300 subjects provided by 6 global collaborators. The repertoires were made available in a free public database intended to serve as a resource for research on the immune response to SARS-CoV-2. The dataset comprised deeply sampled blood TCRbeta repertoires from subjects exposed to, actively infected with, or recovered from COVID-19. HLA class I and class II types, where available, came from metadata supplied by the sample provider rather than from assay-based typing.

TCRbeta CDR3 regions were amplified from genomic DNA by means of the immunoSEQ Assay, a bias-controlled multiplex PCR. The authors' analysis ran thus. Nucleated cell counts per sample were estimated from amplification of reference gene primers within the assay. To quantify the absolute abundance of each unique TCRbeta CDR3 rearrangement, sequence reads were collapsed and filtered. Productive Simpson clonality was computed per sample as the square root of Simpson's diversity index over productive rearrangements. In TCRdb, the immuneACCESS table is reduced to in-frame sequences with V and J assigned. These tables do not hold every clone; where another copy was compared, an unresolved V gene accounts for under half, and the others remain unexplained. V, J and clone size were drawn from that table, and D and trimming were deduced from the DNA. Across this sample there are approximately 290,000 clones, with around 87% seen only once. 2% to 3% of the sample belongs to the ten largest clones.

With regard to this clone: Its target antigen remains unknown. The sample holds no much larger clone one base away, and base qualities are not on file.

Overall study outcomes, separate from this receptor: Clinical and demographic metadata were provided uncurated, with the amount varying by source and participant.

Collaborating institutions collected whole blood in K2EDTA tubes following their own protocols. For TCRbeta analysis, collaborators shipped samples in one of three forms: frozen whole blood, isolated PBMCs, or DNA extracted from either of those sample types. At the junction V is shortened by 4 bases and J by 7 bases; bases outside the gene matches: 4. CDR1 SSHAT and CDR2 FNYEAQ are derived from the germline V gene (reference sequence). The CDR3 sequence holds 13 residues, the cysteine and phenylalanine included. Just the 39-base CDR3 DNA is kept, in frame starting at base 1. The sample comprised peripheral blood. This receptor was identified in a man aged 18 to 30 with active or convalescent COVID-19. Recombination connected TRBV7-7 to TRBJ2-7, with TRBD1 identical over 10 junction bases. The sequenced DNA: TGTGCCAGCAGCTGGGGACAGGGGAAGGAGCAGTACTTC. It translates as CASSWGQGKEQYF. The CDR3 plus the reference TRBV7-7 and TRBJ2-7 genes for the other parts give the full variable domain: GAGVSQSPRYKVTKRGQDVTLRCDPISSHATLYWYQQALGQGPEFLTYFNYEAQPDKSGLPSDRFSAERPEGSISTLTIQRTEQRDSAMYRCASSWGQGKEQYFGPGTRLTVT.